This entry lists 28 T cell receptor beta chains sequenced from one sample in a study of blood T cell repertoires in COVID-19. Sequencing used immunoSEQ multiplex PCR; TCRdb keeps in-frame clones, though not all of them. The sample has approximately 230,000 clones; approximately 82% are singletons. The sample comprised PBMCs or T cells enriched from blood (not recorded which). These TCRs come from a man in his forties who had recovered from COVID-19.

About this clone itself: The sample has other DNA sequences that encode this CDR3 too. The chain is built from TRBV28 and TRBJ1-3; D gene unclear. This CDR3 is 15 amino acids long. The germline V and J ends were trimmed by 6 bases and 0 bases, with 12 bases remaining between them. Per the germline V gene, CDR1 is MDHEN and CDR2 is SYDVKM. CDR3 region: CASRDFSSSGNTIYF. In nucleotides, the CDR3 is TGTGCCAGCAGGGACTTTTCGAGCTCTGGAAACACCATATATTTT.

V usage is TRBV7-2 and J usage is TRBJ2-7; maybe TRBD2 (6 bases). The germline CDR1 and CDR2 sequences are SGHTA and FQGNSA. The CDR3 is 14 residues long. V lost 0 bases and J lost 2, with 8 bases in between. CDR3 region: CASSLAGGPYEQYF. The CDR3 DNA follows: TGTGCCAGCAGCTTAGCGGGAGGTCCCTACGAGCAGTACTTC. Complete variable domain (other parts from reference TRBV7-2 and TRBJ2-7): GAGVSQSPSNKVTEKGKDVELRCDPISGHTALYWYRQSLGQGLEFLIYFQGNSAPDKSGLPSDRFSAERTGGSVSTLTIQRTQQEDSAVYLCASSLAGGPYEQYFGPGTRLTVT.

This rearrangement joins TRBV19 to TRBJ1-1, with TRBD1 matching 8 bases. V was clipped by 3 bases and J by 8 bases; unmatched bases: 2. CDR1 is LNHDA, CDR2 SQIVND, per germline (reference sequence). The CDR3 runs to 12 residues. In DNA, the CDR3 is TGTGCCAGTAGTATGTGGGACAGGGAAGCTTTCTTT. It specifies CASSMWDREAFF. Together with reference TRBV19 and TRBJ1-1, the CDR3 gives the full variable domain: DGGITQSPKYLFRKEGQNVTLSCEQNLNHDAMYWYRQDPGQGLRLIYYSQIVNDFQKGDIAEGYSVSREKKESFPLTVTSAQKNPTAFYLCASSMWDREAFFGQGTRLTVV.

This clone was recorded many times. The chain uses TRBV4-1 and TRBJ2-3, with 9 bases that match TRBD2. The germline CDR1 and CDR2 sequences are MGHRA and YSYEKL. This CDR3 comprises 17 residues. V lost 4 bases to trimming and J lost 2 bases; unmatched junction nucleotides: 10. DNA of the CDR3: TGCGCCAGCAGCCTCAGCCCCCTAGCGGGGCACACAGATACGCAGTATTTT. Its translation is CASSLSPLAGHTDTQYF.

V gene TRBV18 combines with J gene TRBJ2-7, with D hard to call. V dropped 2 bases and J dropped 12 bases, with 5 bases sitting between them. Germline loops: CDR1 KGHSH, CDR2 LQKENI. This CDR3 is 9 amino acids long. DNA for the CDR3: TGTGCCAGCTCACCAGACTTGTACTTC. Residues: CASSPDLYF.

The V and J genes are TRBV3-1 (or the pseudogene TRBV3-2) and TRBJ2-7; tentatively, D is TRBD2 (6 bases). The CDR3 runs 14 residues. Germline V gene data show CDR1 as LGHDT and CDR2 as YNNKEL (reference sequence). V lost 4 bases, J lost 6 bases, and 16 bases lay in between. CDR3 amino acids: CASSPTTSSAEQYF. Here the CDR3 DNA reads TGTGCCAGCAGCCCTACGACTAGTTCGGCCGAGCAGTACTTC.

V and J are TRBV18 and TRBJ1-4, with D possibly TRBD1 on 6 matching bases. The germline gives CDR1 KGHSH, CDR2 LQKENI. The CDR3 totals 13 residues. V was shortened by 11 bases and J by 6 bases, with 16 bases between the two germline ends. The DNA for the CDR3 is TGTGCCTCCTCGAGATCAGGGGATGAAAAACTGTTTTTT. This encodes CASSRSGDEKLFF.

The chain is built from TRBV10-3 and TRBJ1-5; TRBD1 aligns across 7 bases. CDR1 and CDR2 (germline): ENHRY, SYGVKD. With V trimmed by 6 bases and J by 1 base, 6 bases remained unmatched. The CDR3 sequence is 15 residues long. The CDR3 here is CAIRQGIESNQPQHF. Here the CDR3 DNA reads TGTGCCATCAGACAGGGGATCGAAAGCAATCAGCCCCAGCATTTT.

The gene calls are TRBV19 and TRBJ1-2, with D perhaps matching TRBD1 (5 bases). Trimming removed 2 bases at V and 6 bases at J, with 10 bases between. CDR3 size: 13 residues. The germline V gene has CDR1 LNHDA and CDR2 SQIVND (reference sequence). The chain's CDR3 is CASSIQGGNGYTF. CDR3 nucleotide sequence: TGTGCCAGTAGTATACAGGGAGGTAATGGCTACACCTTC.

This clone came up once. The chain has TRBV6-6 and TRBJ1-3; D ambiguous. From germline, CDR1 is MNHNY and CDR2 SVGAGI (reference sequence). Trimming pared 6 bases from V and 1 base from J, leaving 10 bases between. The CDR3 totals 14 residues. DNA for the CDR3: TGTGCCAGCAGCCTTACGGGTTCTGGAAACACCATATATTTT. Its protein product is CASSLTGSGNTIYF.

This rearrangement joins TRBV6-5 to TRBJ2-5; D ambiguous. V lost 4 bases and J 4 bases, leaving 4 bases between the germline ends. Germline CDR1 MNHEY, CDR2 SVGAGI. There are 11 residues in the CDR3. DNA for the CDR3: TGTGCCAGCAGTTCTTTAGAGACCCAGTACTTC. Amino acids: CASSSLETQYF.

The chain links TRBV18 to TRBJ2-1; TRBD2 aligns across 10 bases. The trim removed 1 base at V and 5 bases at J, leaving 2 bases unmatched. In germline, CDR1 is KGHSH, CDR2 LQKENI. The CDR3 length is 15 residues. CDR3 sequence (DNA): TGTGCCAGCTCACCACGCCTAGCGGGGGACAATGAGCAGTTCTTC. Its protein is CASSPRLAGDNEQFF.

This chain uses TRBV10-3 with TRBJ1-2; 9 bases map to TRBD1. The CDR3 spans 14 residues. V lost 6 bases and J lost 7; bases outside the gene matches: 9. CDR1 ENHRY and CDR2 SYGVKD come from the germline V gene. For the CDR3, the DNA is TGTGCCATCAGGGGGACAGGGCTGGGATTTGGCTACACCTTC. Translating it yields CAIRGTGLGFGYTF.

The V and J genes are TRBV9 and TRBJ2-2; D perhaps matches TRBD1 (6 bases). V shed 0 bases and J shed 4 bases, with 10 bases lying between them. This CDR3 region has 15 residues. Per germline, CDR1 SGDLS and CDR2 YYNGEE. The CDR3 coding sequence is TGTGCCAGCAGCGTAGATCAGGGGACCACCGGGGAGCTGTTTTTT. This codes for CASSVDQGTTGELFF.

V usage is TRBV5-1 and J usage is TRBJ1-6; no definite D call. The CDR3 covers 15 residues. CDR1 is SGHRS and CDR2 is YFSETQ in the germline V gene. V shed 1 base and J shed 7 bases, with 12 bases lying between them. The CDR3 DNA reads as TGCGCCAGCAGCTTGAGGCCAGAGGCGAATTCACCCCTCCACTTT. Translated: CASSLRPEANSPLHF.

The J gene is TRBJ1-1, the V gene TRBV24-1; D may be TRBD1 (5 bases). This CDR3 is built from 15 residues. Trimming shortened V by 3 bases and J by 0 bases, and 10 bases separated the two germline ends. Germline V gene lookup returns CDR1 KGHDR and CDR2 SFDVKD. CDR3 nucleotides: TGTGCCACCAGTGATCGGGCAGGGATGAACACTGAAGCTTTCTTT. Protein: CATSDRAGMNTEAFF.

The chain combines TRBV19 with TRBJ2-7; D gene unclear. The CDR3 covers 11 residues. Deletions cut 3 bases from V and 5 bases from J, with 5 bases between. From germline, CDR1 is LNHDA and CDR2 SQIVND (reference sequence). The CDR3: CASSIRDEQYF. The DNA for the CDR3 is TGTGCCAGTAGTATTCGGGACGAGCAGTACTTC.

The chain recombines TRBV5-1 with TRBJ2-1; TRBD2 might be the D (5 bases). Per the germline V gene, CDR1 is SGHRS and CDR2 is YFSETQ. V lost 7 bases, J lost 1 base, and 12 bases lay in between. The CDR3 extends over 14 amino acids. The CDR3 protein is CASYLSGSYNEQFF. The CDR3 bases are TGCGCCAGCTACCTAAGCGGATCCTACAATGAGCAGTTCTTC. Filled out from reference TRBV5-1 and TRBJ2-1, the complete variable domain reads KAGVTQTPRYLIKTRGQQVTLSCSPISGHRSVSWYQQTPGQGLQFLFEYFSETQRNKGNFPGRFSGRQFSNSRSEMNVSTLELGDSALYLCASYLSGSYNEQFFGPGTRLTVL.

The chain has TRBV5-6 and TRBJ1-1, with D unclear. The CDR3 runs to 14 residues. The germline V gene has CDR1 SGHDT and CDR2 YYEEEE. The V end was cut by 2 bases, the J end by 1 base, with 9 bases between. CDR3 residues: CASSFGWANTEAFF. CDR3 coding DNA: TGTGCCAGCAGCTTTGGCTGGGCGAACACTGAAGCTTTCTTT.

The chain joins TRBV5-1 to TRBJ2-1; perhaps TRBD2 as D (7 bases). The germline V gene encodes CDR1 SGHRS and CDR2 YFSETQ. The CDR3 extends over 20 amino acids. Trimming removed 4 bases from V and 0 bases from J, with 26 bases in between. The CDR3 bases are TGCGCCAGCAGCCTGGCCGGGGGGCTAGCGAGTCATACCTCCTACAATGAGCAGTTCTTC. Encoded protein: CASSLAGGLASHTSYNEQFF.

The chain carries TRBV11-3 and TRBJ1-3; 7 bases line up with TRBD1. CDR1 is SGHNT and CDR2 is YENEEA in the germline V gene. CDR3 length: 13 amino acids. V dropped 8 bases and J dropped 1; count of bases not matched to a gene: 2. The CDR3 DNA follows: TGTGCCAGCTCCAGGGGGTCTGGAAACACCATATATTTT. This translates into CASSRGSGNTIYF.

The rearrangement links TRBV5-1 to TRBJ1-1; 9 bases are a match to TRBD1. The CDR3 is made up of 14 amino acids. CDR1 and CDR2 from the germline V gene are SGHRS and YFSETQ. Trimming removed 4 bases from V and 6 bases from J; junction bases left unmatched: 7. The CDR3 DNA is TGCGCCAGCAGCCCCGGACAGGGGTGGGCTGAAGCTTTCTTT. As protein: CASSPGQGWAEAFF.

About this clone: The identical CDR3 is also encoded by other nucleotide sequences in the sample. The V and J genes are TRBV7-9 and TRBJ1-3, with a tentative D call TRBD1 (5 bases). This CDR3 region has 13 residues. Trimming removed 5 bases at V and 4 bases at J, with 9 bases between. The germline V gene has CDR1 SEHNR and CDR2 FQNEAQ (reference sequence). The CDR3 spells CASSPRGGNTIYF. The CDR3, as DNA: TGTGCCAGCAGCCCTCGGGGGGGAAACACCATATATTTT.

The V gene is TRBV28, the J gene TRBJ2-3, with 7 bases matching TRBD2. Germline trimming cut 6 bases from V and 2 bases from J; bases unmatched to any gene: 2. The CDR3 is 13 amino acids. CDR1 is MDHEN, CDR2 SYDVKM, per germline. The CDR3 coding sequence is TGTGCCAGCAGGCTAGCGGCCACAGATACGCAGTATTTT. Its translation is CASRLAATDTQYF.

Written as DNA, the CDR3 is TGTGCCAGCAGCCCGAATCCGGGACAGGGGGCTGAAGCTTTCTTT. Translating it yields CASSPNPGQGAEAFF. This chain connects TRBV28 to TRBJ1-1; 11 positions agree with TRBD1. There are 15 residues in the CDR3. Germline V lookup: CDR1 MDHEN, CDR2 SYDVKM. J gave up 6 bases and V 6 bases, and 9 bases lay outside the gene matches.

The chain employs TRBV9 and TRBJ1-1, with D maybe TRBD1 (5 bases). This CDR3 has 17 amino acids. CDR1 and CDR2 from the germline V gene are SGDLS and YYNGEE. V was cut by 6 bases and J by 0 bases, with 21 bases left in between. CDR3 sequence reads: CASTLGGGRLMNTEAFF. The DNA for the CDR3 is TGTGCCAGCACCTTGGGGGGAGGGCGACTCATGAACACTGAAGCTTTCTTT.

The chain recombines TRBV30 with TRBJ1-5; no clear D. Germline-derived CDR1 and CDR2 are GTSNPN and SVGIG (reference sequence). V was pared by 4 bases and J by 5 bases, with 12 bases between. CDR3 length equals 13 residues. CDR3: CAWTASGDQPQHF. The CDR3 nucleotides are TGTGCCTGGACGGCGAGTGGAGATCAGCCCCAGCATTTT.

This chain connects TRBV28 to TRBJ2-2; TRBD2 agrees at 8 bases. The CDR3 covers 15 residues. V gave up 6 bases and J gave up 1 base; unmatched junction bases: 4. From germline, CDR1 is MDHEN and CDR2 SYDVKM. Here the CDR3 DNA reads TGTGCCAGCAGGAGCGGGGGCCAGAACACCGGGGAGCTGTTTTTT. Translated, it gives CASRSGGQNTGELFF.